A selection of T cell receptor beta chains follows, all from one sample in a study of blood T cell repertoires in COVID-19. Using immunoSEQ multiplex PCR, the repertoire was profiled, and TCRdb retains in-frame clones only, with some absent. The sample lists about 89,000 clones, less than 80% occurring once. The material sequenced was peripheral blood. The receptor source for this set is an elderly woman with acute or convalescent COVID-19. The CDR3 runs from the conserved cysteine through the conserved F or W. A D gene is named only where the DNA matches it firmly. Some rows have no size entry. The others give once, few or many, or a class for an expanded clone.

TRBJ1-1 16 TRBD1 TRBV19 . TGTGCCAGTAGTCCCCTCGGACAGGGGGCTAACACTGAAGCTTTCTTT CASSPLGQGANTEAFF
TRBJ1-2 13 . TRBV6-5 . TGTGCCAGCAGGGTGGGGACACTCTATGGCTACACCTTC CASRVGTLYGYTF
TRBJ1-4 16 . TRBV7-8 . TGTGCCAGCAGCTTAGGGCCAAGGGGGAATAATGAAAAACTGTTTTTT CASSLGPRGNNEKLFF
TRBJ1-3 12 . TRBV11-1 once TGTGCCAGCAGCTTCTTTGGAAACACCATATATTTT CASSFFGNTIYF
TRBJ1-1 11 . TRBV18 . TGTGCCAGCCATCCGACAGGAGAAGCTTTCTTT CASHPTGEAFF
TRBJ1-1 14 . TRBV7-9 . TGTGCCAGCAGCTTTTTCTCCGGGAACACTGAAGCTTTCTTT CASSFFSGNTEAFF
TRBJ2-3 14 TRBD2 TRBV11-3 . TGTGCCAGCAGTCCCGGGGGGGCGACAGATACGCAGTATTTT CASSPGGATDTQYF
TRBJ2-3 18 TRBD1 TRBV7-3 . TGTGCCAGCAGCGTAGCCCGCCCGGGACAGGGGTACACAGATACGCAGTATTTT CASSVARPGQGYTDTQYF
TRBJ1-4 15 . TRBV9 . TGTGCCAGCGGATCGGGACAAAGGAAGAACGAAAAACTGTTTTTT CASGSGQRKNEKLFF
TRBJ1-1 14 . TRBV6-5 . TGTGCCAGCATTCGGTCTCTCGGTAACACTGAAGCTTTCTTT CASIRSLGNTEAFF
TRBJ2-2 15 . TRBV2 . TGTGCCAGCGAACAGGGTAGGCGGAACACCGGGGAGCTGTTTTTT CASEQGRRNTGELFF
TRBJ1-2 12 TRBD1 TRBV5-1 . TGCGCCAGCAGTCCACAGGGGGATGGCTACACCTTC CASSPQGDGYTF
TRBJ1-2 14 . TRBV9 once TGTGCCAGCAGCGTAGGGACATCAACCCTTGGCTACACCTTC CASSVGTSTLGYTF
TRBJ1-3 16 . TRBV28 . TGTGCCAGCACCACCCCGGGACTGCCCTCTGGAAACACCATATATTTT CASTTPGLPSGNTIYF
TRBJ1-1 14 . TRBV4-2 . TGTGCCAGCAGCCAAGATCAGAAAACAGGGAGAGCTTTCTTT CASSQDQKTGRAFF
TRBJ2-3 13 . TRBV12-3/TRBV12-4 few TGTGCCAGCAGCACCACTAGAAAAGATACGCAGTATTTT CASSTTRKDTQYF
TRBJ1-3 14 . TRBV5-1 . TGCGCCAGCAGCTTGGTGGGAGCTGCGGACACCATATATTTT CASSLVGAADTIYF
TRBJ2-7 16 TRBD2 TRBV11-2 . TGTGCCAGCAGCTTAGATCACTTAGGGAGGGCGTTCGAGCAGTACTTC CASSLDHLGRAFEQYF
TRBJ1-5 15 . TRBV21-1 . TGTGCCAGCAGCAAATGGGACAGGGGTAATCAGCCCCAGCATTTT CASSKWDRGNQPQHF
TRBJ1-1 13 . TRBV7-9 . TGTGCCAGCAGCTTACGGGGATCCGCTGAAGCTTTCTTT CASSLRGSAEAFF
TRBJ1-5 13 . TRBV7-2 . TGTGCCAGCAGCCTTGGACAAAATCAGCCCCAGCATTTT CASSLGQNQPQHF
TRBJ1-5 16 . TRBV2 . TGTGCCAGCAGTGGGGGCCAGGGGTCGAACAATCAGCCCCAGCATTTT CASSGGQGSNNQPQHF
TRBJ2-3 15 TRBD1 TRBV6-5 . TGTGCCAGCAGGACCGGACAGGAGAGCACAGATACGCAGTATTTT CASRTGQESTDTQYF
TRBJ2-1 14 TRBD1 TRBV5-4 . TGTGCCAGCAGGGGGGACAGAGCCTACAATGAGCAGTTCTTC CASRGDRAYNEQFF
TRBJ2-5 15 . TRBV5-1 . TGCGCCAGTTCCCCACAAGGCGGGTTTCAAGAGACCCAGTACTTC CASSPQGGFQETQYF
TRBJ1-1 16 TRBD1 TRBV5-1 once TGCGCCAGCAGCCTTGCCTCCGGGACAGTGAACACTGAAGCTTTCTTT CASSLASGTVNTEAFF
TRBJ1-1 13 TRBD1 TRBV7-9 . TGTGCCAGCAGCCCAGGGGGCTACACTGAAGCTTTCTTT CASSPGGYTEAFF
TRBJ1-1 15 . TRBV18 . TGTGCCAGCTCACCACCCGGGGTTCGGGGCACTGAAGCTTTCTTT CASSPPGVRGTEAFF
TRBJ1-2 16 . TRBV18 . TGTGCCAGCTCATCGAACACGGGGGGCGTCGGGTATGGCTACACCTTC CASSSNTGGVGYGYTF
TRBJ2-6 15 . TRBV7-3 . TGTGCCAGCAGCTTCTCAGGCGTGGGGGCCAACGTCCTGACTTTC CASSFSGVGANVLTF
TRBJ1-4 15 TRBD1 TRBV6-6 few TGTGCCACTTTCCCCGGGACAGGGGACGAGGAAAAACTGTTTTTT CATFPGTGDEEKLFF
TRBJ2-5 13 . TRBV2 few TGTGCCAGCAGCGGGTGGTACCAAGAGACCCAGTACTTC CASSGWYQETQYF
TRBJ1-1 13 . TRBV5-4 . TGTGCCAGCAGCAGGACAGTGAACACTGAAGCTTTCTTT CASSRTVNTEAFF